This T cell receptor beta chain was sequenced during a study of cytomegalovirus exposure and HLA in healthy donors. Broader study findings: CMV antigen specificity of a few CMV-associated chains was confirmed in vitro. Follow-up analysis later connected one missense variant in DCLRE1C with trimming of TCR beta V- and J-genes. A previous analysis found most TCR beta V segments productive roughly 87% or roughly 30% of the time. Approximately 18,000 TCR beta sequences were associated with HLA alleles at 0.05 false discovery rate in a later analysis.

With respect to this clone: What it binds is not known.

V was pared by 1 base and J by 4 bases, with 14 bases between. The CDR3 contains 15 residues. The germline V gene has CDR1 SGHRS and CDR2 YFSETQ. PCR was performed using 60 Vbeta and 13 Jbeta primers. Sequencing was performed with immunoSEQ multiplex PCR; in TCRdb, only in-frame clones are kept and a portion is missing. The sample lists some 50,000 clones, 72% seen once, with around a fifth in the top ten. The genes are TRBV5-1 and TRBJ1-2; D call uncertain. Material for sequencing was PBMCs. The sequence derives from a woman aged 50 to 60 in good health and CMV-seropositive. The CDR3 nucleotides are TGCGCCAGCAGCTTGAAACCCGACGGAGCCTATGGCTACACCTTC. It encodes CASSLKPDGAYGYTF.